This TCR beta chain was retrieved from a study of blood T cell repertoires in COVID-19. Germline values: CDR1 SNHLY, CDR2 FYNNEI. The CDR3 contains 15 residues. Deletions cut 6 bases from V and 0 bases from J, with 11 bases between. Here immunoSEQ multiplex PCR was the method, and the copy in TCRdb shows in-frame clones only, minus some. The table lists about 52,000 clones, about 90% of them singletons, with roughly 3% in the top ten. The sample comprised peripheral blood. This clonotype was sampled from a human donor in a cohort sampled during active COVID-19. The V and J genes are TRBV2 and TRBJ2-2; a weak D match, TRBD1 (6 bases). The chain's CDR3 is CASREQGANTGELFF. The CDR3 DNA is TGTGCCAGCAGGGAACAGGGCGCGAACACCGGGGAGCTGTTTTTT.